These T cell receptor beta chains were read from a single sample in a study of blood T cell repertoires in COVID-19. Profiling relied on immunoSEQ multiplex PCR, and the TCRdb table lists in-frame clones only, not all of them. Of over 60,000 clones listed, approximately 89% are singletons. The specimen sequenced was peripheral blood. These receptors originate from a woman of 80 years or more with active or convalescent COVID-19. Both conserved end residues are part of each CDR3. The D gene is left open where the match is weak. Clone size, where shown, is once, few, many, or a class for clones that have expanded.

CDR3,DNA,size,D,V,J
CARHRPITSGGPRKNIQYF,TGTGCCAGGCATAGACCGATAACTAGCGGGGGGCCAAGGAAAAACATTCAGTACTTC,.,TRBD2,TRBV19,TRBJ2-4
CATSRGQSGRGETQYF,TGTGCCACCAGCAGAGGACAGTCAGGGCGGGGAGAGACCCAGTACTTC,.,.,TRBV15,TRBJ2-5
CASSPETGQDQPQHF,TGTGCCAGCTCACCAGAGACAGGGCAGGATCAGCCCCAGCATTTT,once,TRBD1,TRBV18,TRBJ1-5
CASSAGTATKIGNEQFF,TGTGCCAGCAGCGCAGGGACAGCAACCAAAATTGGGAATGAGCAGTTCTTC,.,TRBD1,TRBV13,TRBJ2-1
CASSLPLSRQGGNYGYTF,TGTGCCAGCAGTCTTCCCTTATCTAGACAGGGAGGAAACTATGGCTACACCTTC,.,TRBD1,TRBV6-2/TRBV6-3,TRBJ1-2
CASSFWGGPNNEQFF,TGTGCCAGCAGCTTCTGGGGGGGGCCGAACAATGAGCAGTTCTTC,.,.,TRBV7-6,TRBJ2-1
CASSYSPGTGGNEQFF,TGTGCCAGCAGTTACTCCCCCGGGACAGGGGGCAATGAGCAGTTCTTC,.,TRBD1,TRBV6-5,TRBJ2-1
CASSQLSGYEQYF,TGTGCCAGCAGTCAGCTCTCCGGGTACGAGCAGTACTTC,once,.,TRBV7-8,TRBJ2-7
CASSDRWQYYGYTF,TGTGCCAGCAGTGACAGGTGGCAGTATTATGGCTACACCTTC,.,.,TRBV6-1,TRBJ1-2
CASSPTDSGNTIYF,TGTGCCAGCAGTCCGACAGACTCTGGAAACACCATATATTTT,.,.,TRBV6-5,TRBJ1-3
CAISELDRTEAFF,TGTGCCATCAGTGAGTTGGACAGAACTGAAGCTTTCTTT,.,.,TRBV10-3,TRBJ1-1
CSVEETGQPQHF,TGCAGCGTTGAAGAGACGGGTCAGCCCCAGCATTTT,.,.,TRBV29-1,TRBJ1-5
CASSYLGEVGEKLFF,TGTGCCAGCAGCTACCTTGGGGAGGTGGGAGAAAAACTGTTTTTT,once,.,TRBV5-6,TRBJ1-4
CASSQDAWGGGLNYGYTF,TGTGCCAGCAGCCAAGATGCATGGGGAGGTGGGTTGAACTATGGCTACACCTTC,.,.,TRBV4-2,TRBJ1-2
CASSSGVRTEAFF,TGTGCCAGCAGCTCGGGAGTCAGGACTGAAGCTTTCTTT,.,.,TRBV7-2,TRBJ1-1
CASSRIGTGVDLAKNIQYF,TGTGCCAGCAGCCGCATAGGGACAGGCGTTGATCTAGCCAAAAACATTCAGTACTTC,.,TRBD1,TRBV7-2,TRBJ2-4
CASSYSSVAAYGYTF,TGTGCCAGCAGTTACTCTAGCGTGGCGGCTTATGGCTACACCTTC,.,.,TRBV6-5,TRBJ1-2
CASSLALGGRVYGYTF,TGTGCCAGCAGCTTAGCGCTGGGGGGGCGCGTATATGGCTACACCTTC,once,.,TRBV7-8,TRBJ1-2
CASSSRREDTQYF,TGTGCCAGCAGCTCCCGTCGGGAAGATACGCAGTATTTT,.,.,TRBV7-2,TRBJ2-3
CASSWDRGHQPQHF,TGTGCCAGCAGCTGGGACAGGGGTCATCAGCCCCAGCATTTT,.,TRBD1,TRBV7-2,TRBJ1-5
CSTGQGDTDTQYF,TGTTCCACCGGACAGGGCGACACAGATACGCAGTATTTT,.,TRBD1,TRBV3-1/TRBV3-2,TRBJ2-3
CSAGTGGQPQHF,TGCAGCGCCGGTACAGGGGGTCAGCCCCAGCATTTT,.,TRBD1,TRBV29-1,TRBJ1-5
CASSLFISGYTF,TGTGCCAGCAGCTTATTTATTAGTGGCTACACCTTC,.,.,TRBV11-2,TRBJ1-2
CASSAGLDMRAFF,TGTGCCAGCAGCGCGGGACTCGATATGAGGGCTTTCTTT,.,.,TRBV11-3,TRBJ1-1
CASSVGQLQETQYF,TGTGCCAGCAGCGTAGGACAGCTACAGGAGACCCAGTACTTC,.,.,TRBV9,TRBJ2-5
CASRRQGPNTEAFF,TGTGCCAGCAGAAGACAGGGACCGAACACTGAAGCTTTCTTT,.,TRBD1,TRBV6-5,TRBJ1-1
CASSFEGPGYILF,TGTGCCAGCAGTTTCGAGGGCCCCGGCTATATTCTGTTT,.,.,TRBV12-3/TRBV12-4,TRBJ1-1
CSVVGTGVNYGYTF,TGCAGCGTTGTTGGGACAGGGGTTAACTATGGCTACACCTTC,.,TRBD1,TRBV29-1,TRBJ1-2
CASSPRGGLSTGELFF,TGTGCCAGCAGTCCCCGGGGGGGCCTGTCCACCGGGGAGCTGTTTTTT,.,TRBD2,TRBV6-2/TRBV6-3,TRBJ2-2
CASSSWGAEAFF,TGTGCCAGCAGCTCGTGGGGGGCTGAAGCTTTCTTT,.,.,TRBV7-9,TRBJ1-1
CASSLSPGVQGKLFF,TGTGCCAGCAGCTTGTCTCCAGGGGTTCAGGGAAAACTGTTTTTT,.,.,TRBV7-2,TRBJ1-4
CAWSLLAGAGEQYF,TGTGCCTGGAGTTTACTAGCGGGAGCCGGCGAGCAGTACTTC,.,TRBD2,TRBV30,TRBJ2-7
CASSTVAGGPGQYF,TGTGCCAGCAGTACCGTAGCGGGGGGGCCTGGGCAGTACTTC,.,TRBD2,TRBV6-5,TRBJ2-7
CASRKSTGGTDTQYF,TGTGCCAGCAGGAAAAGTACGGGGGGCACAGATACGCAGTATTTT,.,.,TRBV4-2,TRBJ2-3
CASSRNRDTEAFF,TGCGCCAGCAGCCGTAACAGGGACACTGAAGCTTTCTTT,.,.,TRBV4-3,TRBJ1-1
CASSQSTGGYEQYF,TGTGCCAGCAGCCAATCCACAGGGGGCTACGAGCAGTACTTC,.,TRBD1,TRBV3-1/TRBV3-2,TRBJ2-7
CASSTSGGLGDTQYF,TGTGCCAGCAGCACTAGCGGGGGGTTGGGAGATACGCAGTATTTT,.,TRBD2,TRBV3-1/TRBV3-2,TRBJ2-3
CASSQSTGVRAALFF,TGTGCCAGCAGTCAATCTACAGGGGTCAGGGCAGCACTGTTTTTT,.,TRBD1,TRBV28,TRBJ1-4
CSVEDAERGIDEQFF,TGCAGCGTTGAAGACGCCGAGCGGGGAATCGATGAGCAGTTCTTC,.,TRBD2,TRBV29-1,TRBJ2-1
CASSYLGEGDEQFF,TGTGCCAGCAGTTACCTAGGGGAGGGCGATGAGCAGTTCTTC,.,TRBD2,TRBV6-5,TRBJ2-1
CASSLFRGHGYTF,TGTGCCAGCAGCTTATTCAGGGGGCATGGCTACACCTTC,.,TRBD1,TRBV11-2,TRBJ1-2
CASSLEGSGGATQYF,TGCGCCAGCAGCTTGGAGGGTAGCGGGGGGGCTACGCAGTATTTT,.,TRBD2,TRBV5-1,TRBJ2-3
CASSLRRYGYTF,TGTGCCAGCAGTTTACGGAGGTATGGCTACACCTTC,.,.,TRBV12-3/TRBV12-4,TRBJ1-2
CASSPGQSWDTEAFF,TGTGCCAGCAGTCCGGGACAGAGTTGGGACACTGAAGCTTTCTTT,.,TRBD1,TRBV27,TRBJ1-1
CSVLGQGGGTGELFF,TGCAGCGTTCTGGGACAGGGTGGAGGTACCGGGGAGCTGTTTTTT,.,TRBD1,TRBV29-1,TRBJ2-2
CASSQATSGVYEQYF,TGCGCCAGCAGCCAAGCGACTAGCGGGGTCTACGAGCAGTACTTC,.,TRBD2,TRBV4-3,TRBJ2-7
CASSLAPPSSGGPQETQYF,TGTGCCAGCAGCTTAGCGCCCCCAAGTAGCGGGGGACCTCAAGAGACCCAGTACTTC,.,TRBD2,TRBV7-2,TRBJ2-5
CASSQSQAGRLRNEQFF,TGCGCCAGCAGCCAATCGCAGGCAGGGAGGTTAAGGAATGAGCAGTTCTTC,.,.,TRBV4-1,TRBJ2-1
CASSLGGDYNYGYTF,TGCGCCAGCAGCTTGGGTGGGGACTATAACTATGGCTACACCTTC,.,.,TRBV5-1,TRBJ1-2
CASRREDTQYF,TGTGCCAGCAGACGAGAAGATACGCAGTATTTT,.,.,TRBV7-2,TRBJ2-3
CSVGAGASGEIQETQYF,TGCAGCGTTGGGGCGGGGGCTAGCGGGGAAATCCAAGAGACCCAGTACTTC,few,TRBD2,TRBV29-1,TRBJ2-5
CASSARQGNSPLHF,TGTGCCAGCAGTGCCCGACAGGGTAATTCACCCCTCCACTTT,.,TRBD1,TRBV27,TRBJ1-6
CATSAVRDRPQETQYF,TGTGCCACCAGCGCAGTCCGGGACAGGCCTCAAGAGACCCAGTACTTC,.,TRBD1,TRBV15,TRBJ2-5